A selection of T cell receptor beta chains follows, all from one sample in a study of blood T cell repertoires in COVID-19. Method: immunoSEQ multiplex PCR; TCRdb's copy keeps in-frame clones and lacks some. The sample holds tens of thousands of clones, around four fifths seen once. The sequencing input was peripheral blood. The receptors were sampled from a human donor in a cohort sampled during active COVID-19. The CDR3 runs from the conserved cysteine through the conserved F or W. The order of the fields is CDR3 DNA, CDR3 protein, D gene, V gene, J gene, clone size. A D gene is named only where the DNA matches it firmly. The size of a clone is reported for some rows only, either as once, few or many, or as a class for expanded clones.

DNA: TGCGCCAGCAGCCCACCTCGGAGACAGCTAGAAGCTTTCTTT; CDR3: CASSPPRRQLEAFF; D: -; V: TRBV4-1; J: TRBJ1-1; size: once
DNA: TGTGCTAGTGGTTTGGGACTTGCGTCCGGGGAGCTGTTTTTT; CDR3: CASGLGLASGELFF; D: -; V: TRBV12-5; J: TRBJ2-2; size: -
DNA: TGTGCCAGCAGTCTAGCGGGAGGGCCCTACAATGAGCAGTTCTTC; CDR3: CASSLAGGPYNEQFF; D: TRBD2; V: TRBV6-5; J: TRBJ2-1; size: -
DNA: TGCGCCAGCAGCCTGACGACTACCAGAGAAGAGACCCAGTACTTC; CDR3: CASSLTTTREETQYF; D: -; V: TRBV5-1; J: TRBJ2-5; size: -
DNA: TGCGCCAGCAGCTTGGAGGGAGGCGACAATCAGCCCCAGCATTTT; CDR3: CASSLEGGDNQPQHF; D: -; V: TRBV5-1; J: TRBJ1-5; size: -
DNA: TGTGCCAGTAGTATCTCAGCGGGGGCCTACAATGAGCAGTTCTTC; CDR3: CASSISAGAYNEQFF; D: TRBD2; V: TRBV19; J: TRBJ2-1; size: -
DNA: TGTGCCAGCAGTTTATGGGGGAGAGAGACCCAGTACTTC; CDR3: CASSLWGRETQYF; D: -; V: TRBV28; J: TRBJ2-5; size: -
DNA: TGTGCCAGCAGTTACTCGTCGGGGGGGAAGACCCAGTACTTC; CDR3: CASSYSSGGKTQYF; D: TRBD2; V: TRBV6-6; J: TRBJ2-5; size: -
DNA: TGTGCCAGCAGCCCCGGTATAGCCCAGCCCCATCAAGAGACCCAGTACTTC; CDR3: CASSPGIAQPHQETQYF; D: -; V: TRBV11-3; J: TRBJ2-5; size: -
DNA: TGCGCCAGCAGCCCAGGGGGCGCAGTTGAAAAACTGTTTTTT; CDR3: CASSPGGAVEKLFF; D: TRBD1; V: TRBV4-3; J: TRBJ1-4; size: -
DNA: TGTGCCAGCAGACGAGGGAACAGGGGAATTTACGAGCAGTACTTC; CDR3: CASRRGNRGIYEQYF; D: TRBD1; V: TRBV6-5; J: TRBJ2-7; size: -
DNA: TGTGCCAGCAGCTTACAGGGGGCTCTCAATGAGCAGTTCTTC; CDR3: CASSLQGALNEQFF; D: TRBD1; V: TRBV6-5; J: TRBJ2-1; size: -
DNA: TGTGCCAGCAGCTTAGGATTTAGGGTGAGGAGCGGTAGCACAGATACGCAGTATTTT; CDR3: CASSLGFRVRSGSTDTQYF; D: -; V: TRBV7-9; J: TRBJ2-3; size: -
DNA: TGTGCCAGCAGCCGAGGACAGAACACCGGGGAGCTGTTTTTT; CDR3: CASSRGQNTGELFF; D: -; V: TRBV6-5; J: TRBJ2-2; size: -
DNA: TGTGCCAGCAGCCCACAGGGAGTGGGCACAGATACGCAGTATTTT; CDR3: CASSPQGVGTDTQYF; D: -; V: TRBV3-1/TRBV3-2; J: TRBJ2-3; size: -
DNA: TGTGCCAGCAGTTATAGCAATCAGCCCCAGCATTTT; CDR3: CASSYSNQPQHF; D: -; V: TRBV2; J: TRBJ1-5; size: -
DNA: TGTGCCAGTAGTTTTGTGGGGCCCGGGGAGCTGTTTTTT; CDR3: CASSFVGPGELFF; D: -; V: TRBV19; J: TRBJ2-2; size: -
DNA: TGTGCCAGCAGGGCGGGGTTTCCCGGCTACGAGCAGTACTTC; CDR3: CASRAGFPGYEQYF; D: -; V: TRBV6-5; J: TRBJ2-7; size: -
DNA: TGTGCCAGCAGTATGCAGGGGGCAACTAATGAAAAACTGTTTTTT; CDR3: CASSMQGATNEKLFF; D: TRBD1; V: TRBV28; J: TRBJ1-4; size: once
DNA: TGTGCCAGCAGTTCCGGACAAGTCCCCAGGGAGCAGTACTTC; CDR3: CASSSGQVPREQYF; D: -; V: TRBV28; J: TRBJ2-7; size: once
DNA: TGTGCCAGCAGCCAAGTCTCGAACACTGAAGCTTTCTTT; CDR3: CASSQVSNTEAFF; D: -; V: TRBV3-1/TRBV3-2; J: TRBJ1-1; size: -
DNA: TGCGCCAGCAGCCAAGCACGTGGAGAGGGCTCCTACAATGAGCAGTTCTTC; CDR3: CASSQARGEGSYNEQFF; D: -; V: TRBV4-3; J: TRBJ2-1; size: -
DNA: TGCGCCAGCAGCTTGGGACTAAACACCGGGGAGCTGTTTTTT; CDR3: CASSLGLNTGELFF; D: -; V: TRBV5-1; J: TRBJ2-2; size: -
DNA: TGTGCCAGATCTCTTTGCTCTGGGGCCAACGTCCTGACTTTC; CDR3: CARSLCSGANVLTF; D: -; V: TRBV19; J: TRBJ2-6; size: -